The 15 T cell receptor beta chains below were found in one sample sequenced in a study of graft-versus-host responses after intestinal transplantation. No antigen has been identified for these receptors. The method was immunoSEQ multiplex PCR; TCRdb's version includes in-frame clones alone and lacks a portion of them. Here the sample spans tens of thousands of clones, over 80% being singletons. Material: unstimulated CD8+ T cells sorted from spleen or lymph node cells, obtained before transplant. All receptors come from a human donor who was the organ donor for an intestinal transplant.

The chain has TRBV6-1 and TRBJ2-3; D unclear. Per the germline V gene, CDR1 is MNHNS and CDR2 is SASEGT. There are 12 residues in the CDR3. V lost 10 bases, J lost 7 bases, and 15 bases lay in between. The DNA of the CDR3 is TGTGCCACCAAACTACGTGTGAATACGCAGTATTTT. Translation gives CATKLRVNTQYF.

The chain joins TRBV10-3 to TRBJ2-1, with D possibly matching TRBD2 (5 bases). V lost 0 bases and J lost 2, with 11 bases in between. CDR3 size: 16 residues. Germline V gene sequence: CDR1 ENHRY, CDR2 SYGVKD. The CDR3 DNA sequence: TGTGCCATCAGTGAGTCGAAGGCGGGCCCCTACAATGAGCAGTTCTTC. It is translated as CAISESKAGPYNEQFF.

The rearrangement joins TRBV10-3 to TRBJ1-6, with 7 bases aligning to TRBD1. Germline assignment: CDR1 ENHRY and CDR2 SYGVKD. The V gene end was trimmed by 0 bases and the J gene end by 7 bases; junction bases not matched to a gene: 3. The CDR3 contains 15 residues. The DNA for the CDR3 is TGTGCCATCAGTGAGTCGACCAGGGGGAATTCACCCCTCCACTTT. This translates into CAISESTRGNSPLHF.

This clone was picked up one time. The chain combines TRBV6-4 with TRBJ2-3; TRBD2 is a possible D gene (6 bases). Between the trimmed V and J ends, which lost 3 bases and 0 bases, there was a span of 7 bases. This CDR3 region has 14 residues. CDR1 MRHNA and CDR2 SNTAGT come from the germline V gene. The DNA for the CDR3 is TGTGCCAGCAGTGAGGAGGGCAGCACAGATACGCAGTATTTT. Translation gives CASSEEGSTDTQYF.

This clone was picked up one time. The chain couples TRBV7-8 to TRBJ1-4, with D possibly matching TRBD1 (5 bases). The germline CDR1 and CDR2 sequences are SGHVS and FQNEAQ. Trimming stripped 2 bases from V and 8 bases from J, with 15 bases between. The CDR3 is 15 amino acids. CDR3 sequence: CASSLMEGLGEKLFF. CDR3 DNA sequence: TGTGCCAGCAGCTTAATGGAGGGACTGGGAGAAAAACTGTTTTTT.

V usage is TRBV10-3 and J usage is TRBJ2-7, with TRBD2 matching over 9 bases. V was pared by 0 bases and J by 3 bases, with 9 bases of the junction left unmatched. The CDR3 consists of 17 residues. Germline CDR1 is ENHRY and CDR2 is SYGVKD. This chain's CDR3 is CAISESWASGKGYEQYF. The DNA of the CDR3 is TGTGCCATCAGTGAGTCGTGGGCTAGCGGGAAGGGCTACGAGCAGTACTTC.

V gene TRBV5-1 combines with J gene TRBJ1-2; possibly TRBD1 for D (6 bases). From germline, CDR1 is SGHRS and CDR2 YFSETQ. The V and J ends lost 0 bases and 3 bases respectively, with 18 bases between them. This CDR3 region has 17 residues. The CDR3 nucleotides are TGCGCCAGCAGCTTGGCCAGGGGCCGACCGGGCTACTATGGCTACACCTTC. Residues: CASSLARGRPGYYGYTF.

The chain has TRBV4-3 and TRBJ2-3; 9 nucleotides agree with TRBD2. Germline V gives CDR1 LGHNA, CDR2 YSLEER. The V gene end was trimmed by 3 bases and the J gene end by 5 bases; junction bases not matched to a gene: 6. This CDR3 region has 15 residues. The CDR3: CASSQHRREGDTQYF. CDR3 DNA: TGCGCCAGCAGCCAGCATCGGCGGGAGGGAGATACGCAGTATTTT.

The rearrangement joins TRBV7-9 to TRBJ2-1; a possible D gene is TRBD2 (6 bases). Germline values: CDR1 SEHNR, CDR2 FQNEAQ (reference sequence). V dropped 1 base and J dropped 6 bases, with 10 bases sitting between them. This CDR3 comprises 14 residues. The CDR3 here is CASSLVGGLNEQFF. The CDR3 DNA sequence: TGTGCCAGCAGCTTAGTCGGGGGTCTCAATGAGCAGTTCTTC.

This clone was observed a handful of times. The chain combines TRBV6-5 with TRBJ1-1, with 7 bases identical to TRBD1. Germline V CDR1 and CDR2: MNHEY, SVGAGI. This CDR3 spans 15 amino acids. V was pared by 2 bases and J by 3 bases, with 6 bases of the junction left unmatched. CDR3 in amino acids: CASSYGPQGYTEAFF. CDR3 DNA: TGTGCCAGCAGTTACGGCCCACAGGGGTACACTGAAGCTTTCTTT.

The V gene is TRBV10-3, the J gene TRBJ2-1; 9 nucleotides line up with TRBD2. This CDR3 has 16 residues. Per the germline V gene, CDR1 is ENHRY and CDR2 is SYGVKD. Trimming at V came to 0 bases and at J to 4 bases, leaving 4 bases not matched to a gene. The CDR3 spells CAISESSGGLYNEQFF. The CDR3 region has the DNA TGTGCCATCAGTGAGTCTAGCGGGGGACTATACAATGAGCAGTTCTTC.

J is TRBJ1-2 and V is TRBV4-2; D is possibly TRBD1 (5 bases). V lost 3 bases and J lost 2, with 10 bases in between. Per germline, CDR1 LGHNA and CDR2 YNFKEQ. The CDR3 is 14 residues long. CDR3 sequence (DNA): TGTGCCAGCAGCCAGGCGGGGACCAACTATGGCTACACCTTC. Residues: CASSQAGTNYGYTF.

The genes are TRBV4-2 and TRBJ2-7, with 8 bases aligning to TRBD1. Germline V gene lookup returns CDR1 LGHNA and CDR2 YNFKEQ. The CDR3 loop spans 14 amino acids. The junction had 6 bases not matched to a gene; V was cut back by 3 bases and J by 5 bases. This chain's CDR3 is CASSHGQGVHEQYF. The CDR3 bases are TGTGCCAGCAGCCACGGACAGGGTGTACACGAGCAGTACTTC.

V and J are TRBV7-2 and TRBJ2-1; 8 nucleotides align to TRBD2. Germline-derived CDR1 and CDR2 are SGHTA and FQGNSA. The CDR3 consists of 17 residues. V lost 4 bases, J lost 3 bases, and 11 bases stayed unmatched. The CDR3 bases are TGTGCCAGCAGCTCTTTAGCCCTCAGCGGGGGCTACAATGAGCAGTTCTTC. It translates to CASSSLALSGGYNEQFF.

This chain connects TRBV27 to TRBJ1-2; possibly TRBD1 for D (5 bases). The CDR3 consists of 15 residues. V was pared by 5 bases and J by 4 bases, with 17 bases between. Per the germline V gene, CDR1 is MNHEY and CDR2 is SMNVEV (reference sequence). CDR3 residues: CASSAGRMVFYGYTF. The CDR3 nucleotides are TGTGCCAGCAGTGCAGGGAGGATGGTTTTCTATGGCTACACCTTC.